The rows below give T cell receptor beta chains drawn from one sample of a study of blood T cell repertoires in COVID-19. The protocol was immunoSEQ multiplex PCR, while the TCRdb copy is restricted to in-frame clones and leaves out a portion. The sample yields approximately 230,000 clones, around 84% seen once. The sequenced material came from PBMCs or T cells enriched from blood (not recorded which). The source is a man in his forties or fifties who had recovered from COVID-19. CDR3s include the opening cysteine and the closing phenylalanine or tryptophan. Each record gives: V gene, clone size, D gene, J gene, CDR3 DNA, CDR3 protein. A D gene is named only where the DNA matches it firmly. Where a row states a size, it is once, few, many or the class of an expanded clone; other rows omit it.

TRBV28	NA	TRBD1	TRBJ1-3	TGTGCCAGCAGTGGACAGGGGCGATTACGTGACACCATATATTTT	CASSGQGRLRDTIYF
TRBV28	NA	NA	TRBJ1-2	TGTGCCAGCAGTCTCGATTTCATGGGAGGGGATGGCTACATCTTC	CASSLDFMGGDGYIF
TRBV7-3	once	TRBD2	TRBJ2-7	TGTGCCAGCAGCCCGGGACTATTCACCTACGAGCAGTACTTC	CASSPGLFTYEQYF
TRBV7-2	NA	NA	TRBJ1-5	TGTGCCAGCAGCTTGATGCAGGGCTTCTCGCCCCAGCATTTT	CASSLMQGFSPQHF
TRBV27	NA	TRBD2	TRBJ2-7	TGTGCCAGCTCGACTAGCGGGAGCTCCTACGAGCAGTACTTC	CASSTSGSSYEQYF
TRBV7-9	NA	NA	TRBJ1-3	TGTGCCAGCAGCTTCGTCGGACACCTCTCTGGAAACACCATATATTTT	CASSFVGHLSGNTIYF
TRBV2	NA	NA	TRBJ1-5	TGTGCCAGCAGCGTAGGGGAAAGCAATCAGCCCCAGCATTTT	CASSVGESNQPQHF
TRBV7-3	NA	TRBD2	TRBJ2-5	TGTGCCAGCGCGACTAGCGCACAAGAGACCCAGTACTTC	CASATSAQETQYF
TRBV7-2	NA	TRBD1	TRBJ1-6	TGTGCCAGCAGCTTAAGACAGGGAAACGATAATTCACCCCTCCACTTT	CASSLRQGNDNSPLHF
TRBV7-6	NA	TRBD1	TRBJ1-1	TGTGCCAGCACCCGGGGACAGGGCTACACTGAAGCTTTCTTT	CASTRGQGYTEAFF
TRBV29-1	NA	TRBD2	TRBJ2-4	TGCAGCGGCGGGGGACTAGCGGGAGGGGAAGAAAACATTCAGTACTTC	CSGGGLAGGEENIQYF
TRBV10-1	NA	TRBD1	TRBJ2-5	TGCGCCAGCAGAGGGACAGGACCAGAAGAGACCCAGTACTTC	CASRGTGPEETQYF
TRBV7-7	NA	NA	TRBJ2-2	TGTGCTAGCAGCCCCCGGGCAGGGCTGAGCGGGGAGCTGTTTTTT	CASSPRAGLSGELFF
TRBV7-2	NA	TRBD2	TRBJ2-3	TGTGCCAGCAGCTCCGGGACTAGCGGGAGGGCCCACGAAGATACGCAGTATTTT	CASSSGTSGRAHEDTQYF
TRBV7-6	NA	NA	TRBJ1-5	TGTGCCAGCAGCTTAGCAGGGGGCAATCAGCCCCAGCATTTT	CASSLAGGNQPQHF
TRBV5-1	NA	NA	TRBJ2-5	TGCGCCAGCAGCTTGGGAGAAGAGACCCAGTACTTC	CASSLGEETQYF